Listed below are T cell receptor beta chains from one sample, sequenced in a study of cytomegalovirus exposure and HLA in healthy donors. Profiling relied on immunoSEQ multiplex PCR, and the TCRdb table lists in-frame clones only, not all of them. Of roughly 120,000 clones detected, around 80% appear once; the ten largest clones hold about 2.5%. The sample consisted of PBMCs. The receptors were sampled from a woman between 40 and 50 years old in good health and CMV-seropositive. Each CDR3 is given with its conserved first and last residue. D genes are given only for firm matches. Size tells how often a clone was seen (once, few, many) or the class of an expanded clone, and some rows leave it out.

TRBJ2-1,TRBV4-3,-,16,-,TGCGCCAGCAGCCAATGGGGGGCGGGAGAGGCCAATGAGCAGTTCTTC,CASSQWGAGEANEQFF
TRBJ2-1,TRBV7-2,-,14,-,TGTGCCAGCAGCTTGGGCAGGAACTCCAATGAGCAGTTCTTC,CASSLGRNSNEQFF
TRBJ2-6,TRBV7-6,TRBD1,19,-,TGTGCCAGCAGCTTAGAGAGGGACAGGCCTAGCTCTGGGGCCAACGTCCTGACTTTC,CASSLERDRPSSGANVLTF
TRBJ2-2,TRBV6-1,TRBD1,15,few,TGTGCCAGCAGCCCCCGGACAGGGGAGGTAGGGGAGCTGTTTTTT,CASSPRTGEVGELFF
TRBJ2-1,TRBV19,-,17,-,TGTGCCAGTAGTCGAAGCGGGCCCGGGAGCTCCTACAATGAGCAGTTCTTC,CASSRSGPGSSYNEQFF
TRBJ1-2,TRBV6-1,-,12,-,TGTGCCAGCAGGGGAGGGGGAAGTGGCTACACCTTC,CASRGGGSGYTF
TRBJ1-2,TRBV5-1,-,14,-,TGCGCCAGCAGTTCGACAGGTACTAACTATGGCTACACCTTC,CASSSTGTNYGYTF
TRBJ1-2,TRBV7-2,-,15,-,TGTGCCAGCAGCTTTCTGGCCCAGCTAAAGGGGGACTACACCTTC,CASSFLAQLKGDYTF
TRBJ2-1,TRBV4-1,-,17,few,TGCGCCAGCAGCCAAGATGGCGGGGGCCTATCCTACAATGAGCAGTTCTTC,CASSQDGGGLSYNEQFF
TRBJ1-3,TRBV4-1,-,14,once,TGCGCCAGCAGCCAGCCCGGGAAGAAGAACACCATATATTTT,CASSQPGKKNTIYF
TRBJ2-7,TRBV6-5,TRBD1,13,-,TGTGCCAGCAGTTACAGGGGGCACTACGAGCAGTACTTC,CASSYRGHYEQYF
TRBJ1-6,TRBV5-6,TRBD1,15,-,TGTGCCAGCAGCTTGCCGGGACAGGGGGATTCACCCCTCCACTTT,CASSLPGQGDSPLHF
TRBJ2-5,TRBV29-1,-,15,-,TGCAGCGTGGGGGGGAGAGGACAGGGCCAAGAGACCCAGTACTTC,CSVGGRGQGQETQYF
TRBJ2-3,TRBV5-1,TRBD2,16,-,TGCGCCAGCAGCTTCCAACTAGCGGGGAGCACAGATACGCAGTATTTT,CASSFQLAGSTDTQYF
TRBJ1-4,TRBV29-1,TRBD1,12,few,TGCAGCGCAGGGACAGCTAATGAAAAACTGTTTTTT,CSAGTANEKLFF
TRBJ2-7,TRBV5-1,TRBD1,12,-,TGCGCCAGCAGGCGACAGGGTGACGAGCAGTACTTC,CASRRQGDEQYF
TRBJ1-3,TRBV19,TRBD1,18,-,TGTGCCAGTAGTCTTCGGCTGGTGGGACAGGATGTAAGAAACACCATATATTTT,CASSLRLVGQDVRNTIYF
TRBJ2-2,TRBV10-3,TRBD2,18,-,TGTGCCATCAGTGAAAGACTAGCGGGGGCCGCGAACACCGGGGAGCTGTTTTTT,CAISERLAGAANTGELFF
TRBJ2-5,TRBV6-1,-,15,-,TGTGCCAGCAGTGAACTCTCCGCAGTCCAAGAGACCCAGTACTTC,CASSELSAVQETQYF
TRBJ1-2,TRBV5-1,-,15,-,TGCGCCAGCAGCTTGGCCCCGTCTGAGGTCTATGGCTACACCTTC,CASSLAPSEVYGYTF
TRBJ2-5,TRBV5-1,TRBD2,14,-,TGCGCCAGCAGCCTAGCGGGGTCGCAAGAGACCCAGTACTTC,CASSLAGSQETQYF
TRBJ1-6,TRBV27,TRBD1,18,-,TGTGCCAGCAGTTTATCGCGGACAGGATCGAGCTTACATTCACCCCTCCACTTT,CASSLSRTGSSLHSPLHF
TRBJ2-5,TRBV7-2,TRBD1,15,-,TGTGCCAGCAGCTTAGAGGGACAGGGGCTGGAGACCCAGTACTTC,CASSLEGQGLETQYF
TRBJ2-7,TRBV4-3,TRBD2,18,-,TGCGCCAGCAGCCAAGACAGGCTTGCAGCGGGAGTATCCTACGAGCAGTACTTC,CASSQDRLAAGVSYEQYF
TRBJ2-3,TRBV19,TRBD1,15,few,TGTGCCAGTAGTTCCTGGGACAGCCCGGGGGATACGCAGTATTTT,CASSSWDSPGDTQYF
TRBJ1-2,TRBV5-8,-,13,once,TGTGCCAGCAGCTTGGACAGGGTGAATGGCTACACCTTC,CASSLDRVNGYTF
TRBJ2-7,TRBV29-1,-,14,-,TGCAGCGTTGAAGGATACGGGGGAAATTACGAGCAGTACTTC,CSVEGYGGNYEQYF
TRBJ1-3,TRBV6-5,-,11,once,TGTGCCAGCAGCCACGGGGACACCATATATTTT,CASSHGDTIYF
TRBJ2-7,TRBV7-9,-,14,-,TGTGCCAGCAGCTTAGCGGTGCGGGGTGTCGAGCAGTACTTC,CASSLAVRGVEQYF
TRBJ2-7,TRBV6-1,TRBD1,13,-,TGTGCCAGCAGTGAGAGACAGGGTAGCGAGCAGTACTTC,CASSERQGSEQYF
TRBJ2-2,TRBV6-5,TRBD2,14,-,TGTGCCAGCAGTGCCGGGACTAGGTCCGGGGAGCTGTTTTTT,CASSAGTRSGELFF
TRBJ2-7,TRBV7-2,TRBD1,14,-,TGTGCCAGCAGCACCGGGACAGGGACCTACGAGCAGTACTTC,CASSTGTGTYEQYF
TRBJ2-3,TRBV5-8,-,16,-,TGTGCCAGCAGCCCCCGAGCTCAGACTCGCGTCAGTACGCAGTATTTT,CASSPRAQTRVSTQYF
TRBJ1-1,TRBV25-1,-,14,-,TGTGCCAGCAGTGAACCGGGAGGGAACACTGAAGCTTTCTTT,CASSEPGGNTEAFF
TRBJ1-4,TRBV6-5,TRBD1,14,few,TGTGCCAGCAGTTTAACAGGGGGGAATGAAAAACTGTTTTTT,CASSLTGGNEKLFF
TRBJ1-5,TRBV4-1,-,14,-,TGCGCCAGCAGTCTCAGGGAGGGCAATCAGCCCCAGCATTTT,CASSLREGNQPQHF
TRBJ1-5,TRBV6-8,-,11,-,TGTGCCACCGCCCCCGGTCAGCCCCAGCATTTT,CATAPGQPQHF
TRBJ2-1,TRBV7-9,TRBD2,15,once,TGTGCCAGCAGCCCCCGGGACTATTCCTACAATGAGCAGTTCTTC,CASSPRDYSYNEQFF
TRBJ1-1,TRBV14,-,14,-,TGTGCCAGCAGCCGGGGCGGGGGGCAGACTGAAGCTTTCTTT,CASSRGGGQTEAFF
TRBJ1-2,TRBV7-9,TRBD1,14,-,TGTGCCAGCTCGGACAGGGGAACGTTTTATGGCTACACCTTC,CASSDRGTFYGYTF
TRBJ2-3,TRBV19,TRBD1,13,-,TGTGCCAGTAGTACCGACAGGGGAGATACGCAGTATTTT,CASSTDRGDTQYF
TRBJ2-7,TRBV7-2,-,13,-,TGTGCCAGCAGCTTGGCGGGTACCTACGAGCAGTACTTC,CASSLAGTYEQYF
TRBJ2-7,TRBV18,-,14,once,TGTGCCAGCTCACTTTCTAGCAGTGTCTACGAGCAGTACTTC,CASSLSSSVYEQYF
TRBJ2-3,TRBV5-1,TRBD2,17,few,TGCGCCAGCAGCTTAGGACTAGCGGGAGGGCCCACAGATACGCAGTATTTT,CASSLGLAGGPTDTQYF
TRBJ1-1,TRBV7-2,-,14,-,TGTGCCAGCAGCTCTGGGGGAGGGGTGGTTGAAGCTTTCTTT,CASSSGGGVVEAFF
TRBJ1-5,TRBV2,-,13,-,TGTGCCAGCAAGGAGACAGGCCCCTCGCCCCAGCATTTT,CASKETGPSPQHF
TRBJ1-2,TRBV2,TRBD1,14,-,TGTGCCAGCAGTCCTGACAGGACAGGGATTGGCTACACCTTC,CASSPDRTGIGYTF
TRBJ2-3,TRBV5-1,TRBD2,15,few,TGCGCCAGCAGCATAGCGGGGGGAAGCACAGATACGCAGTATTTT,CASSIAGGSTDTQYF
TRBJ1-5,TRBV12-5,TRBD1,16,-,TGTGCTAGTGGCACATCCGGGGGACAGGGGAACCAGCCCCAGCATTTT,CASGTSGGQGNQPQHF
TRBJ2-7,TRBV7-7,TRBD1,14,-,TGTGCTAGCAGCCGGGACAGGGACTCCTACGAGCAGTACTTC,CASSRDRDSYEQYF
TRBJ1-5,TRBV10-3,TRBD1,12,-,TGTGCCACGGGACAGATTAATCAGCCCCAGCATTTT,CATGQINQPQHF